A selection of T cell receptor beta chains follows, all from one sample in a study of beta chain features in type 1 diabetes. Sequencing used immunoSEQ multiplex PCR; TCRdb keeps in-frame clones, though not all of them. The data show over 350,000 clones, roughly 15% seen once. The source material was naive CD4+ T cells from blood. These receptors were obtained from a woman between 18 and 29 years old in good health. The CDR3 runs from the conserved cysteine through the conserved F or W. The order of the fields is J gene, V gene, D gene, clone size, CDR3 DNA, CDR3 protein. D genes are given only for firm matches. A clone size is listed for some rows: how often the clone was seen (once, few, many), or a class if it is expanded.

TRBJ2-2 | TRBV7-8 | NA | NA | TGTGCCAGCAGCTTAATGCGGGTTGACACCGGGGAGCTGTTTTTT | CASSLMRVDTGELFF
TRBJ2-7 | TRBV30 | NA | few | TGTGCCTGGAGTCACCGCCTGACAGGTTTCTACGAGCAGTACTTC | CAWSHRLTGFYEQYF
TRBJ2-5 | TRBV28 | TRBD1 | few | TGTGCCAGTAGGACAGGGAGGAAAAAGACCCAGTACTTC | CASRTGRKKTQYF
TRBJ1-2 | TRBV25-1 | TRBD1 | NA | TGTGCCAGCAGTCCTCCCGGGACAGGATATGGCTACACCTTC | CASSPPGTGYGYTF
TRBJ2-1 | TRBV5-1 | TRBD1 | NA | TGCGCCAGCAGCGGCTCAGGGGGCCGGGGCTCCTACAATGAGCAGTTCTTC | CASSGSGGRGSYNEQFF
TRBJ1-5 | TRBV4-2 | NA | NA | TGTGCCAGCAGCCAAGAGCGTCTTGCTCGGGTTCCCCAGCATTTT | CASSQERLARVPQHF
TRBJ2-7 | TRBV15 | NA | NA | TGTGCCACCAGCAGAGGACTCATCTACGAGCAGTACTTC | CATSRGLIYEQYF
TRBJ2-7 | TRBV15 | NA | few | TGTGCCACCAGCAGAGATGGACACAGCTACGAGCAGTACTTC | CATSRDGHSYEQYF
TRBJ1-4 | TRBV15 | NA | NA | TGTGCCACCAGCAGAGACGCGTTAGTCGGTGAAAAACTGTTTTTT | CATSRDALVGEKLFF
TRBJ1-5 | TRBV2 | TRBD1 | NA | TGTGCCAGCAGTCTACAGGGGGCCGGCCAGCCCCAGCATTTT | CASSLQGAGQPQHF
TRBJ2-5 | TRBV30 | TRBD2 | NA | TGTGCCTGGAGTGGGTGGTTTGCGGGAGGGGCCCAGTACTTC | CAWSGWFAGGAQYF
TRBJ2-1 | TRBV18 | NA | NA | TGTGCCAGCTCACCTGGCAGGGGTTCGAAGTTCTTC | CASSPGRGSKFF
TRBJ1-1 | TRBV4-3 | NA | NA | TGCGCCAGCAGCCAGGGGTCCAGGGAGGGAAAGACTGAAGCTTTCTTT | CASSQGSREGKTEAFF
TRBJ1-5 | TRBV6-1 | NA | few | TGTGCCAGCAAGGGGATTAGCAATCAGCCCCAGCATTTT | CASKGISNQPQHF
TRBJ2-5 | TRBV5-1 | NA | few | TGCGCCAGCAGAACCGTCCCCAATCTACAAGAGACCCAGTACTTC | CASRTVPNLQETQYF
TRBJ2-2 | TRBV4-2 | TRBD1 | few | TGTGCCAGCAGCCCTCGACAGGGAGTTACCGGGGAGCTGTTTTTT | CASSPRQGVTGELFF
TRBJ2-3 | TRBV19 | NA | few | TGTGCCGCATCGCCACAGGGCGCTTCAGATACGCAGTATTTT | CAASPQGASDTQYF
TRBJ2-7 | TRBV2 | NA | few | TGTGCCAGCAGTGAGTACGGGAGTAAGTACGAGCAGTACTTC | CASSEYGSKYEQYF
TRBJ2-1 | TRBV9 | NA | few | TGTGCCAGCAGCGTAGTAGCCGTTGGTGGAGGGTGGGATGAGCAGTTCTTC | CASSVVAVGGGWDEQFF
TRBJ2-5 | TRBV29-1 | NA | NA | TGCAGCGTTGTCCCACAAGATACCCAGTACTTC | CSVVPQDTQYF
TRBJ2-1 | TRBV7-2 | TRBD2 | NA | TGTGCCAGCAGCTTATACTTAGCGGGAGGGCCTTACAATGAGCAGTTCTTC | CASSLYLAGGPYNEQFF
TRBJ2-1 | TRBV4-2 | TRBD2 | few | TGTGCCAGCAGCCAAGATATAACTAGCGGCCTATACAATGAGCAGTTCTTC | CASSQDITSGLYNEQFF
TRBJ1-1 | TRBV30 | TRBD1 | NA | TGTGCCTGGAGTGACAGGGGGAACACTGAAGCTTTCTTT | CAWSDRGNTEAFF
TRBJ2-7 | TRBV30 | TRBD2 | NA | TGTGCCTGGAGTCCCTGGTTAGCGGGAAGACACGAGCAGTACTTC | CAWSPWLAGRHEQYF
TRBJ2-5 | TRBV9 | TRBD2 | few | TGTGCCAGCAGCGTAGTAGAGGGACTAAAAGGGGAGACCCAGTACTTC | CASSVVEGLKGETQYF
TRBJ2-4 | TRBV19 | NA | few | TGTGCCAGTAGTATTAGCGAGGGCTGGGGAAAAAACATTCAGTACTTC | CASSISEGWGKNIQYF
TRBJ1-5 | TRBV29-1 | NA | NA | TGCAGCGTTGAATGGGGCAGCGATCAGCCCCAGCATTTT | CSVEWGSDQPQHF